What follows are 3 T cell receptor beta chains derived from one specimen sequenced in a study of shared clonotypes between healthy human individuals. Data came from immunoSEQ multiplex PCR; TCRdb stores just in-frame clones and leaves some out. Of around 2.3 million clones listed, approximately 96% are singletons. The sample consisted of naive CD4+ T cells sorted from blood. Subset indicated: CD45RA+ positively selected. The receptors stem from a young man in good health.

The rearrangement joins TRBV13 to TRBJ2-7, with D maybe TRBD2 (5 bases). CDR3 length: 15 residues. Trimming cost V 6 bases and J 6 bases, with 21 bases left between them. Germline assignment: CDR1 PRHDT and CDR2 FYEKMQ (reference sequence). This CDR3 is CASRLEGRRMAEQYF. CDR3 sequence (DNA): TGTGCCAGCAGGCTCGAAGGACGGAGGATGGCCGAGCAGTACTTC.

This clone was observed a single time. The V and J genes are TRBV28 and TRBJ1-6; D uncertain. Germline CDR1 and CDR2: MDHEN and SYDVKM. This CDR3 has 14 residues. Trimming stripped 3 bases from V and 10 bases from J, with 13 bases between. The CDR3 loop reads CASSLSQLRSPLHF. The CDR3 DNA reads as TGTGCCAGCAGTTTGTCCCAGTTGAGGTCACCCCTCCACTTT.

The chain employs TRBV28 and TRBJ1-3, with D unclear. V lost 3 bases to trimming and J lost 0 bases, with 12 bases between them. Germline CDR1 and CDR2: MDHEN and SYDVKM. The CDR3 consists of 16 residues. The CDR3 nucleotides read TGTGCCAGCAGTTTCGCGTCCCTAACCTCTGGAAACACCATATATTTT. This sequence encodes CASSFASLTSGNTIYF. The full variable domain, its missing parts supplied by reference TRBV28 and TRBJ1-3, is DVKVTQSSRYLVKRTGEKVFLECVQDMDHENMFWYRQDPGLGLRLIYFSYDVKMKEKGDIPEGYSVSREKKERFSLILESASTNQTSMYLCASSFASLTSGNTIYFGEGSWLTVV.